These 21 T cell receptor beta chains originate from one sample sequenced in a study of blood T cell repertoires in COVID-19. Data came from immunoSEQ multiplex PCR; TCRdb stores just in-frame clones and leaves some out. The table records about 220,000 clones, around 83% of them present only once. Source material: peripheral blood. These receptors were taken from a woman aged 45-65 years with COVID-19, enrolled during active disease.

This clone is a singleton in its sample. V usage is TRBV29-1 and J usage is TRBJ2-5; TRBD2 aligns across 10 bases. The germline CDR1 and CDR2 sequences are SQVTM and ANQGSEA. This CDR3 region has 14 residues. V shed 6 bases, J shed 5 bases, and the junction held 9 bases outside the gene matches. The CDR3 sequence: CSVPSGGARETQYF. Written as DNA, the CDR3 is TGCAGCGTCCCGAGCGGGGGGGCCCGTGAGACCCAGTACTTC.

CDR3 loop: CASSAGQGGGGYTF. The CDR3 DNA is TGTGCCAGCAGCGCTGGACAGGGAGGTGGCGGCTACACCTTC. The J gene is TRBJ1-2, the V gene TRBV11-3; 8 bases agree with TRBD1. The CDR3 totals 14 residues. In germline, CDR1 is SGHNT, CDR2 YENEEA. V lost 5 bases and J lost 8; bases outside the gene matches: 10.

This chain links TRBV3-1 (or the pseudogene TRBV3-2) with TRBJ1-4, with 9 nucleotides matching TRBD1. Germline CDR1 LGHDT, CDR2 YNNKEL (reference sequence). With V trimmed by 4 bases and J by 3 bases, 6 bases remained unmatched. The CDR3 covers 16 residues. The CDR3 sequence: CASSLDRGGSNEKLFF. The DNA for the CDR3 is TGTGCCAGCAGCCTGGACAGGGGCGGGTCTAATGAAAAACTGTTTTTT.

The CDR3 loop reads CASSPREGQPQHF. DNA for the CDR3: TGTGCCAGCTCACCACGTGAGGGACAGCCCCAGCATTTT. V gene TRBV18 combines with J gene TRBJ1-5, with D unresolved. Per germline, CDR1 KGHSH and CDR2 LQKENI. The CDR3 sequence is 13 residues long. Trimming stripped 1 base from V and 7 bases from J, with 8 bases between.

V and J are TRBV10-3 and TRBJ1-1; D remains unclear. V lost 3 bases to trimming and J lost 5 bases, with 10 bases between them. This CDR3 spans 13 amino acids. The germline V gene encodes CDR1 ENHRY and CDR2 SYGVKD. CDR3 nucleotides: TGTGCCATCAGTGACGGGGTAGGGACTGAAGCTTTCTTT. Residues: CAISDGVGTEAFF.

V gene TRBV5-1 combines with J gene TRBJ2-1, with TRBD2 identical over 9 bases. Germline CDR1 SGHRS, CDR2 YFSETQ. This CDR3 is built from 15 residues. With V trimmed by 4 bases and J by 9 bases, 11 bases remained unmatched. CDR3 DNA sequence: TGCGCCAGCAGCACCGGACTAGCGCTCTTGCGTGAGCAGTTCTTC. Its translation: CASSTGLALLREQFF.

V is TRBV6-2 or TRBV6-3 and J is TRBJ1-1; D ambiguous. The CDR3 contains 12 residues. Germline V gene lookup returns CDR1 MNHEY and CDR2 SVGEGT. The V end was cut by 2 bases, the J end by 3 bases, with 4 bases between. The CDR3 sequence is CASSYPYTEAFF. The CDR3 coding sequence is TGTGCCAGCAGTTACCCCTACACTGAAGCTTTCTTT.

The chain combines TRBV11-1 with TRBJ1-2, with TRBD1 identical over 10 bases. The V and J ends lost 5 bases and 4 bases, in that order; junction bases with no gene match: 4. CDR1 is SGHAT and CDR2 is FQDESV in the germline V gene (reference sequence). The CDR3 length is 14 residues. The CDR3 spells CASSQTGGGYGYTF. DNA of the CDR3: TGTGCCAGCAGCCAGACAGGGGGCGGCTATGGCTACACCTTC.

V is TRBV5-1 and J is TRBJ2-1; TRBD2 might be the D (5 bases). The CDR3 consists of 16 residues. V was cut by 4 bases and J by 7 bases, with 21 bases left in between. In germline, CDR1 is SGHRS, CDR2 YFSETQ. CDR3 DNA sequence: TGCGCCAGCAGCCGGGAAATCCCTCTCGTGGGGAATGAGCAGTTCTTC. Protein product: CASSREIPLVGNEQFF.

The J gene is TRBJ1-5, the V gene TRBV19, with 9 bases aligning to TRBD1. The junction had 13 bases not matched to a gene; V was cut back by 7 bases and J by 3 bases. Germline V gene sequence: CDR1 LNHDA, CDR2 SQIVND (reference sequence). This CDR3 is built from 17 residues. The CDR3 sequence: CASMGRTGDVINQPQHF. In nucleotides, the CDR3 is TGTGCCAGTATGGGGAGGACAGGGGATGTTATCAATCAGCCCCAGCATTTT. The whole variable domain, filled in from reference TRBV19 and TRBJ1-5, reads DGGITQSPKYLFRKEGQNVTLSCEQNLNHDAMYWYRQDPGQGLRLIYYSQIVNDFQKGDIAEGYSVSREKKESFPLTVTSAQKNPTAFYLCASMGRTGDVINQPQHFGDGTRLSIL.

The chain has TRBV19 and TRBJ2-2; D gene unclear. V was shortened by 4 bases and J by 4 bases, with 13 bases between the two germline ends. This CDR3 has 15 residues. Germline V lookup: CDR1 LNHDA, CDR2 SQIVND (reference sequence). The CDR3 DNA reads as TGTGCCAGTAGTAGTTCCCGAACTCTCACCGGGGAGCTGTTTTTT. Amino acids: CASSSSRTLTGELFF.

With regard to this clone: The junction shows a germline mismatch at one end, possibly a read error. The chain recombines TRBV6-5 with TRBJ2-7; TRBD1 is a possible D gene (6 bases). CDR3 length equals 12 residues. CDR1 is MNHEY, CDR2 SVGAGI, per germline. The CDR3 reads CAGSDRLYEQYF. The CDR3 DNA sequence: TGCGCGGGTTCCGACAGGTTATACGAGCAGTACTTC.

The CDR3 sequence: CASSFPGGDSAISGNTIYF. The DNA of the CDR3 is TGTGCCAGCAGCTTCCCAGGGGGCGACAGTGCTATCTCTGGAAACACCATATATTTT. The chain joins TRBV7-2 to TRBJ1-3, with 8 bases matching TRBD1. J was trimmed by 0 bases and V by 3 bases; bases with no gene match: 13. CDR3 size: 19 residues. CDR1 is SGHTA and CDR2 is FQGNSA in the germline V gene.

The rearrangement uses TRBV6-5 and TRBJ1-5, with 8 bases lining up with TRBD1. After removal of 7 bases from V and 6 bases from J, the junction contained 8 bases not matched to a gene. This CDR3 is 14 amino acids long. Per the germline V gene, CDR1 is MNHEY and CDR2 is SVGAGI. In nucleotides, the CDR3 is TGTGCCAGCACCCCCGGACAGGGTGTTCAGCCCCAGCATTTT. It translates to CASTPGQGVQPQHF.

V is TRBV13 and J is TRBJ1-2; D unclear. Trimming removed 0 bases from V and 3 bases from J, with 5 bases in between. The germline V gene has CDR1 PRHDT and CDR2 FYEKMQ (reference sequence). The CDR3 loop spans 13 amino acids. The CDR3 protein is CASSLGQYYGYTF. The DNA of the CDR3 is TGTGCCAGCAGCTTAGGCCAGTACTATGGCTACACCTTC.

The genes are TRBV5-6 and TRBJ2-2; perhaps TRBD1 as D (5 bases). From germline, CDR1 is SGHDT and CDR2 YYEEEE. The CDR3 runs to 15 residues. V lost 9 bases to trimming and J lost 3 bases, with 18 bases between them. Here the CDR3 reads CATRGGRRDTGELFF. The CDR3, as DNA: TGTGCCACGAGAGGTGGGCGCAGGGACACCGGGGAGCTGTTTTTT.

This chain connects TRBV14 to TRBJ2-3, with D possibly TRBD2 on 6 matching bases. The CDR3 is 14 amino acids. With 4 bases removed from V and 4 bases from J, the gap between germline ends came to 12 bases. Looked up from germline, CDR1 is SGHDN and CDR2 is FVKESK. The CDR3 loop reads CASSRVGGADTQYF. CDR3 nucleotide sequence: TGTGCCAGCAGCCGAGTGGGGGGAGCAGATACGCAGTATTTT. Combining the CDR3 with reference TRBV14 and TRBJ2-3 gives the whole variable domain EAGVTQFPSHSVIEKGQTVTLRCDPISGHDNLYWYRRVMGKEIKFLLHFVKESKQDESGMPNNRFLAERTGGTYSTLKVQPAELEDSGVYFCASSRVGGADTQYFGPGTRLTVL.

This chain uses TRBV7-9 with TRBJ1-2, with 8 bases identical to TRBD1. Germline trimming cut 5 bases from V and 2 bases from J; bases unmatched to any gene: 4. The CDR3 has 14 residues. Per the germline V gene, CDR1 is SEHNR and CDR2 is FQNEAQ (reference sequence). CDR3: CASSAGQGNYGYTF. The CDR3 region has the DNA TGTGCCAGCAGCGCCGGACAGGGAAACTATGGCTACACCTTC.

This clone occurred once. CDR3 sequence: CASSRGRENTYEQYF. As DNA, the CDR3 is TGTGCCAGCAGTCGGGGGAGAGAAAATACCTACGAGCAGTACTTC. The V gene is TRBV11-2, the J gene TRBJ2-7, with D possibly TRBD2 on 6 matching bases. V lost 6 bases to trimming and J lost 2 bases, with 17 bases between them. Germline V CDR1 and CDR2: SGHAT, FQNNGV. This CDR3 is 15 amino acids long.

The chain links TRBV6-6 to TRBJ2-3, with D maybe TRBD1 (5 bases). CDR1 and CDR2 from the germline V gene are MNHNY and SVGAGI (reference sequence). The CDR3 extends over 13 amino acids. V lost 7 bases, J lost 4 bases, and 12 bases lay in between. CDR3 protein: CASNVRGSDTQYF. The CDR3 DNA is TGTGCCAGCAATGTAAGGGGCTCAGATACGCAGTATTTT.

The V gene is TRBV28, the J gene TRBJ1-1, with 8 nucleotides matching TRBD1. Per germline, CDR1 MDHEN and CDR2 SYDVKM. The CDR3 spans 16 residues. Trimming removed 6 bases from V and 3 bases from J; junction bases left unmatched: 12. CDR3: CASSYGRGQADTEAFF. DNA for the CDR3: TGTGCCAGCAGCTATGGCAGGGGGCAAGCGGACACTGAAGCTTTCTTT.